The 30 T cell receptor beta chains below come from one sample, sequenced in a study of control samples from healthy donors and cancer patients. This table comes from immunoSEQ multiplex PCR, and its TCRdb copy is limited to in-frame clones, with some not included. Among 150,000 to 200,000 clones, almost 90% were seen once, and the ten largest hold around 1.4%. Sequencing input: blood. The receptors were gathered from a woman aged 50 to 60 in good health.

The chain joins TRBV5-1 to TRBJ2-7; D is perhaps TRBD1 or TRBD2 (5 bases each). CDR1 SGHRS and CDR2 YFSETQ come from the germline V gene. Trimming stripped 7 bases from V and 4 bases from J, with 15 bases between. This CDR3 has 13 residues. Here the CDR3 reads CASGVTGPYEQYF. DNA for the CDR3: TGCGCCAGCGGGGTGACGGGGCCATACGAGCAGTACTTC.

This clone was counted once. The V and J genes are TRBV7-2 and TRBJ1-1, with D perhaps matching TRBD1 (6 bases). CDR1 and CDR2 from the germline V gene are SGHTA and FQGNSA. Trimming cost V 5 bases and J 2 bases, with 15 bases left between them. The CDR3 runs to 15 residues. The DNA for the CDR3 is TGTGCCAGCAGCCCTCTGGGGGCATTAAACACTGAAGCTTTCTTT. This translates into CASSPLGALNTEAFF.

A single count supports this clone. The J gene is TRBJ2-7, the V gene TRBV5-4; 11 bases are a match to TRBD2. J gave up 6 bases and V 0 bases, and 5 bases lay outside the gene matches. The CDR3 covers 15 residues. Germline CDR1 reads SGHNT; CDR2 reads YYREEE (reference sequence). In nucleotides, the CDR3 is TGTGCCAGCAGCTTGGAACTAGCGGGAGCGGGCGAGCAGTACTTC. Translating gives CASSLELAGAGEQYF.

The rearrangement uses TRBV10-3 and TRBJ2-7; 12 bases are shared with TRBD1. The germline gives CDR1 ENHRY, CDR2 SYGVKD. V trimming: 6 bases; J trimming: 3 bases; junction bases outside the gene matches: 6. The CDR3 is 15 amino acids. The CDR3 region has the DNA TGTGCCATCAGGGGGGACAGGGGGCGATACTACGAGCAGTACTTC. It yields the protein CAIRGDRGRYYEQYF.

This rearrangement joins TRBV6-1 to TRBJ1-1, with 8 bases lining up with TRBD1. Germline loops: CDR1 MNHNS, CDR2 SASEGT. The CDR3 extends over 14 amino acids. The V gene end was trimmed by 3 bases and the J gene end by 3 bases; junction bases not matched to a gene: 3. The CDR3 protein is CASSETGEYTEAFF. In nucleotides, the CDR3 is TGTGCCAGCAGTGAGACAGGGGAGTACACTGAAGCTTTCTTT.

This chain uses TRBV4-3 with TRBJ1-5; perhaps TRBD1 as D (6 bases). The V gene lost 1 base and the J gene lost 7 bases, with 14 bases spanning the gap. CDR3 length: 15 amino acids. In germline, CDR1 is LGHNA, CDR2 YSLEER. DNA of the CDR3: TGCGCCAGCAGCCAAGCCCCCAGGGGTGGACAGCCCCAGCATTTT. The encoded protein is CASSQAPRGGQPQHF.

The gene calls are TRBV6-1 and TRBJ2-7; 11 nucleotides line up with TRBD2. CDR1 is MNHNS and CDR2 is SASEGT in the germline V gene. The V gene end was trimmed by 4 bases and the J gene end by 2 bases; junction bases not matched to a gene: 7. This CDR3 contains 16 residues. For the CDR3, the DNA is TGTGCCAGCAGTGCCGTGACTAGCGGGAATGCCTACGAGCAGTACTTC. Protein product: CASSAVTSGNAYEQYF.

This clone showed up just a few times. This chain links TRBV3-1 (or the pseudogene TRBV3-2) with TRBJ2-7; weak D call: TRBD2 (7 bases). This CDR3 has 16 amino acids. V lost 3 bases and J 7 bases, leaving 22 bases between the germline ends. Per the germline V gene, CDR1 is LGHDT and CDR2 is YNNKEL (reference sequence). The CDR3 protein is CASSHGGGGASREQYF. CDR3 coding DNA: TGTGCCAGCAGCCACGGTGGTGGGGGGGCTTCTAGGGAGCAGTACTTC.

The chain employs TRBV4-1 and TRBJ1-2; D unclear. V gave up 0 bases and J gave up 2 bases, with 10 bases separating them. Germline V lookup: CDR1 MGHRA, CDR2 YSYEKL. The CDR3 has 15 residues. The CDR3 DNA is TGCGCCAGCAGCCAAGATCCGACCTTAAACTATGGCTACACCTTC. Translation gives CASSQDPTLNYGYTF.

The chain has TRBV25-1 and TRBJ2-3; TRBD2 aligns across 8 bases. The germline gives CDR1 MGHDK, CDR2 SYGVNS. The CDR3 has 17 residues. J lost 2 bases, V lost 7 bases, and 14 bases had no gene match. The CDR3 bases are TGTGCCAGCACACTCAACCGGGCGGGGGGATCCACAGATACGCAGTATTTT. Its translation is CASTLNRAGGSTDTQYF.

The V call is TRBV4-1, the J call TRBJ2-1; D possibly corresponds to TRBD2 (6 bases). The germline V gene has CDR1 MGHRA and CDR2 YSYEKL. V lost 0 bases, J lost 0 bases, and 21 bases lay in between. This CDR3 has 20 residues. The CDR3 DNA follows: TGCGCCAGCAGCCAAGAAAAGCGGGCGAGGATGATTAGCTCCTACAATGAGCAGTTCTTC. Amino acid sequence: CASSQEKRARMISSYNEQFF.

The chain has TRBV5-1 and TRBJ1-3; 7 bases align to TRBD1. Germline lookup yields CDR1 SGHRS and CDR2 YFSETQ. V lost 0 bases and J lost 2; bases outside the gene matches: 5. The CDR3 runs to 16 residues. The CDR3 spells CASSLDPTGAGNTIYF. In DNA, the CDR3 is TGCGCCAGCAGCTTGGACCCAACAGGGGCTGGAAACACCATATATTTT.

The chain has TRBV6-2 or TRBV6-3 and TRBJ1-1; weak D call: TRBD1 (5 bases). V lost 2 bases and J lost 9, with 10 bases in between. Germline V lookup: CDR1 MNHEY, CDR2 SVGEGT. The CDR3 runs 12 residues. The CDR3 here is CASSYGRGQAFF. CDR3 DNA: TGTGCCAGCAGTTACGGCCGGGGACAAGCTTTCTTT.

The genes are TRBV7-2 and TRBJ1-2; D unresolved. This CDR3 has 14 residues. Trimming removed 1 base from V and 2 bases from J, with 8 bases in between. The germline V gene has CDR1 SGHTA and CDR2 FQGNSA. CDR3 region: CASSLEPGNYGYTF. Written as DNA, the CDR3 is TGTGCCAGCAGCTTAGAACCGGGGAACTATGGCTACACCTTC.

This chain uses TRBV9 with TRBJ1-1, with 7 bases that match TRBD1. The V segment lost 4 bases and the J segment 1 base; nucleotides outside the gene matches: 7. The CDR3 extends over 15 amino acids. Germline CDR1 and CDR2: SGDLS and YYNGEE. The CDR3 DNA is TGTGCCAGCAGCCCGACAGGGAACCCGAACACTGAAGCTTTCTTT. It encodes CASSPTGNPNTEAFF.

The chain carries TRBV11-3 and TRBJ1-6; D may be TRBD1 (6 bases). CDR1 is SGHNT, CDR2 YENEEA, per germline. CDR3 length equals 16 residues. Trimming shortened V by 6 bases and J by 7 bases, and 19 bases separated the two germline ends. CDR3 sequence (DNA): TGTGCCAGCAGGCCGGGGGGCGGGGGACAAAATTCACCCCTCCACTTT. It specifies CASRPGGGGQNSPLHF.

CDR3 residues: CATRPGVNTQYF. CDR3 bases: TGTGCCACCAGACCGGGAGTAAATACGCAGTATTTT. The chain joins TRBV24-1 to TRBJ2-3; D is perhaps TRBD2 (6 bases). V was pared by 7 bases and J by 7 bases, with 11 bases between. The germline V gene encodes CDR1 KGHDR and CDR2 SFDVKD. The CDR3 consists of 12 residues.

Points on this clone: The sample holds other DNA sequences that translate to the same CDR3. J is TRBJ1-6 and V is TRBV14; D remains unclear. From germline, CDR1 is SGHDN and CDR2 FVKESK. V lost 0 bases and J lost 7, with 7 bases in between. The CDR3 is 14 amino acids. The CDR3 here is CASSQETANSPLHF. CDR3 coding DNA: TGTGCCAGCAGCCAAGAAACGGCGAATTCACCCCTCCACTTT.

V and J are TRBV7-3 and TRBJ2-1, with TRBD2 identical over 11 bases. The length of the CDR3 is 15 residues. The germline CDR1 and CDR2 sequences are SGHTA and FQGTGA. V gave up 4 bases and J gave up 4 bases; unmatched junction bases: 3. CDR3 protein: CASSSTSGIYNEQFF. DNA of the CDR3: TGTGCCAGCAGCTCGACTAGCGGGATATACAATGAGCAGTTCTTC. Using reference TRBV7-3 and TRBJ2-1 for the parts outside the CDR3, the full variable domain is GAGVSQTPSNKVTEKGKYVELRCDPISGHTALYWYRQSLGQGPEFLIYFQGTGAADDSGLPNDRFFAVRPEGSVSTLKIQRTERGDSAVYLCASSSTSGIYNEQFFGPGTRLTVL.

The chain employs TRBV5-4 and TRBJ1-5, with D maybe TRBD1 (5 bases). Trimming cost V 1 base and J 6 bases, with 20 bases left between them. This CDR3 region has 17 residues. In germline, CDR1 is SGHNT, CDR2 YYREEE (reference sequence). Here the CDR3 DNA reads TGTGCCAGCAGCTTGTGGATAGGCGGGGGGGATCGTCAGCCCCAGCATTTT. Protein sequence: CASSLWIGGGDRQPQHF.

This chain joins TRBV5-1 and TRBJ2-5; 8 nucleotides match TRBD2. V shed 0 bases, J shed 0 bases, and the junction held 1 base outside the gene matches. The CDR3 is 15 residues long. The germline V gene has CDR1 SGHRS and CDR2 YFSETQ. CDR3 sequence reads: CASSLAGGYQETQYF. Written as DNA, the CDR3 is TGCGCCAGCAGCTTGGCGGGGGGGTACCAAGAGACCCAGTACTTC.

The CDR3 DNA is TGTGCCAGCAGTTCCTCAGGGTGGGGAAGTTCGGGCACTGAAGCTTTCTTT. Protein sequence: CASSSSGWGSSGTEAFF. The J gene is TRBJ1-1, the V gene TRBV6-2 or TRBV6-3; weak D call: TRBD1 (5 bases). Trimming stripped 4 bases from V and 4 bases from J, with 22 bases between. Germline V gene data show CDR1 as MNHEY and CDR2 as SVGEGT. The CDR3 has 17 amino acids.

This rearrangement joins TRBV7-2 to TRBJ1-2; TRBD1 matches 7 bases. The CDR3 contains 13 residues. The germline CDR1 and CDR2 sequences are SGHTA and FQGNSA. With 6 bases clipped from V and 8 bases from J, the junction kept 9 bases outside the gene matches. The CDR3 loop is CASSPDRVGGYTF. CDR3 bases: TGTGCCAGCAGTCCCGACAGGGTGGGAGGCTACACCTTC.

The chain carries TRBV5-1 and TRBJ1-2; possible D gene TRBD1, 6 bases. Germline V gene data show CDR1 as SGHRS and CDR2 as YFSETQ. V lost 1 base and J 0 bases, leaving 10 bases between the germline ends. This CDR3 comprises 15 residues. The CDR3 here is CASSLRTDTNYGYTF. The CDR3 DNA sequence: TGCGCCAGCAGCTTGAGGACAGATACTAACTATGGCTACACCTTC.

In its sample, this clone was seen once. J is TRBJ1-1 and V is TRBV9; D gene uncertain. The CDR3 is made up of 12 amino acids. Trimming shortened V by 3 bases and J by 3 bases, and 6 bases separated the two germline ends. Germline CDR1 reads SGDLS; CDR2 reads YYNGEE. The CDR3 loop is CASSEGYTEAFF. CDR3 sequence (DNA): TGTGCCAGCAGCGAGGGTTACACTGAAGCTTTCTTT.

The sample holds a few counts of this clone. This sequence joins TRBV24-1 and TRBJ2-1; either TRBD1 or TRBD2 may fit D (7 bases each). CDR1 and CDR2 from the germline V gene are KGHDR and SFDVKD. The CDR3 has 15 residues. The V gene lost 5 bases and the J gene lost 2 bases, with 12 bases spanning the gap. In nucleotides, the CDR3 is TGTGCCACCAGTGGGAGCGGGACAGCCTACAATGAGCAGTTCTTC. Protein: CATSGSGTAYNEQFF.

CDR3 loop: CASSLDRDEYF. The DNA for the CDR3 is TGTGCCAGCAGCTTGGACAGGGATGAGTACTTC. The chain is built from TRBV5-5 and TRBJ2-7; D perhaps matches TRBD1 (6 bases). The V end lost 0 bases, the J end lost 11 bases, and 9 bases lay between the germline ends. CDR3 length: 11 residues. The germline gives CDR1 SGHKS, CDR2 YYEKEE (reference sequence).

The chain carries TRBV5-1 and TRBJ2-3; D might be TRBD2 (6 bases). The CDR3 has 15 amino acids. V was pared by 3 bases and J by 1 base, with 12 bases between. Looked up from germline, CDR1 is SGHRS and CDR2 is YFSETQ. The CDR3 protein is CASSYQGGGTDTQYF. The CDR3 DNA sequence: TGCGCCAGCAGCTACCAGGGAGGAGGCACAGATACGCAGTATTTT. Variable domain in full (rest from reference TRBV5-1 and TRBJ2-3): KAGVTQTPRYLIKTRGQQVTLSCSPISGHRSVSWYQQTPGQGLQFLFEYFSETQRNKGNFPGRFSGRQFSNSRSEMNVSTLELGDSALYLCASSYQGGGTDTQYFGPGTRLTVL.

The V call is TRBV19, the J call TRBJ2-1; 8 bases are a match to TRBD2. Trimming at V came to 8 bases and at J to 9 bases, leaving 9 bases not matched to a gene. The CDR3 has 13 amino acids. The germline CDR1 and CDR2 sequences are LNHDA and SQIVND (reference sequence). DNA for the CDR3: TGTGCCAGTCACCAGCGGGGGCTAGGTGAGCAGTTCTTC. Amino acid sequence: CASHQRGLGEQFF.

J is TRBJ1-1 and V is TRBV6-6; a weak D match, TRBD1 (5 bases). The CDR3 length is 14 residues. The germline V and J ends were trimmed by 2 bases and 3 bases, with 10 bases remaining between them. Germline V CDR1 and CDR2: MNHNY, SVGAGI (reference sequence). CDR3 region: CASSYPGLYTEAFF. CDR3 nucleotides: TGTGCCAGCAGTTACCCAGGGTTGTACACTGAAGCTTTCTTT.